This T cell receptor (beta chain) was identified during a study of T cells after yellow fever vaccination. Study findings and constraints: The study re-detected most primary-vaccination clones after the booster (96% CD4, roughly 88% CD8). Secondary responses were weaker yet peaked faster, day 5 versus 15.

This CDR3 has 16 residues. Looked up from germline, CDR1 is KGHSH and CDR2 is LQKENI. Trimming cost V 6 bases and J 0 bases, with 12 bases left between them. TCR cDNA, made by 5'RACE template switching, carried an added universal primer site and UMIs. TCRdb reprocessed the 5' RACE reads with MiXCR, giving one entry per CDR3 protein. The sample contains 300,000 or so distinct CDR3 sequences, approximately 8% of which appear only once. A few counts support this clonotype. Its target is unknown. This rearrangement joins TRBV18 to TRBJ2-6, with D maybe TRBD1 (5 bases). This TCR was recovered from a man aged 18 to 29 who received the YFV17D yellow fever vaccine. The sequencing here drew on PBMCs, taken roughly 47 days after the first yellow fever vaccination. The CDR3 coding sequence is TGTGCCAGCTCCAGGGATACGGGCTCTGGGGCCAACGTCCTGACTTTC. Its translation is CASSRDTGSGANVLTF. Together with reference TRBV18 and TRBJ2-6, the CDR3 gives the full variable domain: NAGVMQNPRHLVRRRGQEARLRCSPMKGHSHVYWYRQLPEEGLKFMVYLQKENIIDESGMPKERFSAEFPKEGPSILRIQQVVRGDSAAYFCASSRDTGSGANVLTFGAGSRLTVL.